This TCR beta chain appears in the sequencing data of a study of blood T cells in healthy people across ages. Points from the study as a whole: Greater diversity and more naive CD4+ cells were seen in long-lived donors than in aged donors.

This clonotype has only a few counts. Its antigen is still unknown. A sample-barcoded 5' primer and a J-beta primer mix were used in a second PCR of roughly 7 to 12 cycles. TCRdb redid the calling of the 5' RACE reads with MiXCR, one entry per CDR3 protein. The data contain hundreds of thousands of distinct CDR3 sequences, around 25% of them singletons. The V and J ends lost 4 bases and 2 bases, in that order; junction bases with no gene match: 5. Germline V gene data show CDR1 as SGHDN and CDR2 as FVKESK. The length of the CDR3 is 15 residues. These data also formed part of another study, on T cells of mothers and their children. As that report states: RNA that had been extracted went wholly into cDNA synthesis, at around 1.5 ug per 15 ul. For related and unrelated pairs alike, thymic selection shapes TCR recombination output similarly.

Sequenced material: blood. This rearrangement joins TRBV14 to TRBJ2-1; 7 bases line up with TRBD1. The source of this sequence is a boy aged 10-17 years in good health. The CDR3 spells CASSPRDRTYNEQFF. In DNA form, the CDR3 reads TGTGCCAGCAGCCCCCGGGACAGAACCTACAATGAGCAGTTCTTC.